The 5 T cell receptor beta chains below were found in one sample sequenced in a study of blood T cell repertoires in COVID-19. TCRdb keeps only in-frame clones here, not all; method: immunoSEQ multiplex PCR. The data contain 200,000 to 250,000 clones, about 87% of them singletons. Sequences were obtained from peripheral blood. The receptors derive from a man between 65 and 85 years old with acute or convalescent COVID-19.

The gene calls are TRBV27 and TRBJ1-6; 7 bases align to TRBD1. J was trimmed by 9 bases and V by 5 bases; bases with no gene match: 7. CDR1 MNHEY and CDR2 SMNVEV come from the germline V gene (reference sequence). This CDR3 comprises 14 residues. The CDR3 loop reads CASSQQGTSSPLHF. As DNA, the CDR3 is TGTGCCAGCAGTCAACAGGGGACCAGTTCACCCCTCCACTTT.

CDR3 nucleotide sequence: TGTGCCAGCAGTGCGGGACAGGGGACGAACACTGAAGCTTTCTTT. Translation gives CASSAGQGTNTEAFF. The chain couples TRBV27 to TRBJ1-1, with 10 positions matching TRBD1. The V segment lost 5 bases and the J segment 1 base; nucleotides outside the gene matches: 4. Looked up from germline, CDR1 is MNHEY and CDR2 is SMNVEV (reference sequence). The length of the CDR3 is 15 residues.

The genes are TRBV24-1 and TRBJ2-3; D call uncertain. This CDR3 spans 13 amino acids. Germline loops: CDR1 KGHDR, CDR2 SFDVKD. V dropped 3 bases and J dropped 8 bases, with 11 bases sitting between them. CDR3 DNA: TGTGCCACCAGTGATCCGCTAGTCGGTACGCAGTATTTT. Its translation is CATSDPLVGTQYF.

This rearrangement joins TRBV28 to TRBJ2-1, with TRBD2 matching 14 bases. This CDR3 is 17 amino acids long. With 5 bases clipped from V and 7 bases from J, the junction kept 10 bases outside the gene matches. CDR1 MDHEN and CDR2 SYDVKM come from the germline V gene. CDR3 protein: CASSLEARLAGGNEQFF. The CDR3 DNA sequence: TGTGCCAGCAGTCTCGAGGCCAGACTAGCGGGAGGGAATGAGCAGTTCTTC.

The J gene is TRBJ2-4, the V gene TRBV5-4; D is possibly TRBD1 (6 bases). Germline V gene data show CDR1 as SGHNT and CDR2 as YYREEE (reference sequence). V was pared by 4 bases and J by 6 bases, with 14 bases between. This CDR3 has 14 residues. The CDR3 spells CASSAPGEGNIQYF. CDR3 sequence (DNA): TGTGCCAGCAGCGCACCAGGGGAAGGAAACATTCAGTACTTC.